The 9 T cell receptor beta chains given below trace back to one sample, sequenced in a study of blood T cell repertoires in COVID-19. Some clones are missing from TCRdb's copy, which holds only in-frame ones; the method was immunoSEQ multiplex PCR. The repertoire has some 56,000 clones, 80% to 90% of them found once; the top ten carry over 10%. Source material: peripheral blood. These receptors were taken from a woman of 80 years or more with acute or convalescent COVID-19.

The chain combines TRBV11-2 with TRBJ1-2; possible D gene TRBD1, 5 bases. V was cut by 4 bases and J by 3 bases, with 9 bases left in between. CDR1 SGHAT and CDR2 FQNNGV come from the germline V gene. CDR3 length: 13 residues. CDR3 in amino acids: CASSWRGDYGYTF. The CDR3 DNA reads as TGTGCCAGCAGCTGGAGGGGTGACTATGGCTACACCTTC.

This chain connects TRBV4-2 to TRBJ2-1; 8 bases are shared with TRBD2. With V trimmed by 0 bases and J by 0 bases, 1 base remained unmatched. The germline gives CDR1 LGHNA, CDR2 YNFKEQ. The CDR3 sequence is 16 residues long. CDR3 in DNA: TGTGCCAGCAGCCAAGATCGGGGGGGCTCCTACAATGAGCAGTTCTTC. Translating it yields CASSQDRGGSYNEQFF.

CDR3 nucleotides: TGTGCCAGTAGTATAGCGGGGGGGCAAACCGGGGAGCTGTTTTTT. Its protein product is CASSIAGGQTGELFF. The rearrangement joins TRBV19 to TRBJ2-2; 8 bases fit TRBD2. Germline V lookup: CDR1 LNHDA, CDR2 SQIVND (reference sequence). V lost 1 base and J lost 5; bases outside the gene matches: 3. This CDR3 region has 15 residues.

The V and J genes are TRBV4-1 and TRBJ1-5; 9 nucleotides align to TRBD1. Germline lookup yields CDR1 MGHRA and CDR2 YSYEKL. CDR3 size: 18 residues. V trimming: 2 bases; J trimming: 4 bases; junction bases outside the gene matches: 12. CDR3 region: CASSQRIGEQGANQPQHF. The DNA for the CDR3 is TGCGCCAGCAGCCAAAGGATAGGAGAACAGGGGGCTAATCAGCCCCAGCATTTT.

CDR3 loop: CASNKDRDDEQFF. The CDR3 DNA reads as TGTGCCAGCAATAAGGACAGGGATGATGAGCAGTTCTTC. The chain carries TRBV4-2 and TRBJ2-1, with 8 bases identical to TRBD1. CDR1 is LGHNA, CDR2 YNFKEQ, per germline. The ends lost 7 bases at V and 8 bases at J; junction bases unmatched: 7. The CDR3 has 13 amino acids.

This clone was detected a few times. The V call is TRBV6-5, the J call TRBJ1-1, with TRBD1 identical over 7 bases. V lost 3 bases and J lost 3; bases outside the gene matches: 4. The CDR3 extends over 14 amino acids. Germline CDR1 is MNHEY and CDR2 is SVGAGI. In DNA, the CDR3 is TGTGCCAGCAGTTATAGGGACAGCTACACTGAAGCTTTCTTT. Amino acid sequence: CASSYRDSYTEAFF.

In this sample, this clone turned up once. The CDR3 is CSVDYGGITEAFF. The CDR3 nucleotides read TGCAGCGTTGATTACGGGGGGATCACTGAAGCTTTCTTT. The chain carries TRBV29-1 and TRBJ1-1; tentatively, D is TRBD1 (5 bases). Trimming shortened V by 3 bases and J by 4 bases, and 12 bases separated the two germline ends. The CDR3 is 13 amino acids. The germline CDR1 and CDR2 sequences are SQVTM and ANQGSEA.

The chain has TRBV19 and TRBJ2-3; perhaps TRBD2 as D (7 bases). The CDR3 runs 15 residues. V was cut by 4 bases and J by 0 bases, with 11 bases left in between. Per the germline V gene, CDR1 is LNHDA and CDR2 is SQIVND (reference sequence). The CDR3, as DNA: TGTGCCAGTAGTAGGGGGGGCGTGAGCACAGATACGCAGTATTTT. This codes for CASSRGGVSTDTQYF.

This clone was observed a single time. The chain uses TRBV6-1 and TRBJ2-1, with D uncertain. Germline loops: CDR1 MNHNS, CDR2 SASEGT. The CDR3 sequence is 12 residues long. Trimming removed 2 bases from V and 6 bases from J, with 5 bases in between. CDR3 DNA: TGTGCCAGCAGTGAACGCGGCAATGAGCAGTTCTTC. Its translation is CASSERGNEQFF.